This T cell receptor beta chain was recovered during a study of CD8 T cells in Susac syndrome (dated by TCRdb to about 2019). For the wider study: Of the Susac syndrome patients who were sequenced, six had clinically active disease and roughly eight were in clinical remission. At the time of blood withdrawal, Susac syndrome patients were either therapy-naive, taking corticosteroids (with some also receiving IVIg), or on IVIg alone. The study used repertoire sequencing to test whether antigen drove CD8+ T cell activation and differentiation in Susac syndrome.

RNA was extracted using the RNeasy kit, and roughly 0.45 to 1 ug of the RNA was reverse transcribed with random hexamers. The immunoSEQ multiplex PCR assay, covering 54 Vbeta and 13 Jbeta segments, was used to amplify TCR beta CDR3 regions. PCR amplification bias was corrected using a synthetic template baseline for primer optimization and computational correction. As for the authors' bioinformatics: Reads were assigned to V, D and J genes according to IMGT and analyzed in immunoSEQ Analyzer, with only productive sequences retained. Clonality was calculated as one minus the Shannon entropy normalized by log2 of the number of productive unique sequences. Public and private clones were assessed among the 100 most prevalent clones of each patient and control. Clones were defined as Susac-specific if absent from the healthy and MS cohorts, from 1052 published viral clones and from other ImmuneACCESS disease sequences. TCRdb's own reprocessing of the public reads used fastp at Q25 and MiXCR and kept productive beta chains. Under each unique CDR3 protein, matching rows form one entry showing the most common genes and DNA. The V and J calls here are based on TCRdb, not the publication. This sample lists about 200,000 distinct CDR3 sequences; 75% to 95% were detected once. The ten largest clonotypes hold around 0.079% of the sample.

The research as a whole found: The number of individuals in the TCR sequencing and HLA analysis was recognized as being relatively small. No clonal expansion was detected in the CD4+ T cell repertoire of Susac syndrome patients.

Peripheral blood CD8+ and CD4+ T cells from healthy donors, Susac syndrome patients and multiple sclerosis patients were profiled by high-throughput TCR beta sequencing. Recently defined diagnostic criteria for definite or probable disease were met by the Susac syndrome patients. Bulk CD8+ and CD4+ T cells were purified by magnetic negative isolation, whereas CD8+ TEMRA cells were enriched by FACS. Blood was drawn into EDTA tubes, processed within 24 hours, and PBMCs were isolated by density gradient centrifugation. PBMCs intended for TCR sequencing were cryopreserved in liquid nitrogen and thawed later in a water bath at 37 degrees C. The sorted or isolated CD4+, CD8+ and CD8+ TEMRA cells had a purity of 90% or higher. For CDR1 and CDR2, the germline V gene (reference sequence) lists LGHDT and YNNKEL. Relative to germline, V is 3 bases shorter and J is 4 bases shorter, with 7 bases between their ends. The CDR3 sequence holds 12 residues, the cysteine and phenylalanine included. Only the CDR3 part of the read is kept: 36 bases, read in frame from the first base.

Of note for this clonotype: Its antigen is still unknown. No much larger clone is present one base from it, and per-base qualities are unavailable.

The chain links TRBV3-1 with TRBJ2-7; no confident D gene assignment can be made. This TCR derives from a human donor with Susac syndrome. Material for sequencing was CD4+ T cells from PBMCs. The DNA reads TGTGCCAGCAGCCATGACACGTACGAGCAGTACTTC. Its product reads: CASSHDTYEQYF.